This T cell receptor (beta chain) was recorded in a study of siplizumab effects on memory and regulatory T cells (dated by TCRdb to the late 2010s). For the study in its entirety: The study examined how the anti-CD2 antibody siplizumab affects alloreactive T-cell subsets in allogeneic mixed lymphocyte reactions built from human PBMCs. Paper-wide results and their limitations: Because sequences at frequencies below about 10^-5 were poorly captured, only a minor fraction of alloreactive clones could be mapped back to unstimulated subsets. For roughly 75-97% of proliferating CD4+ or CD8+ clones, no naive or memory phenotype could be assigned. No functional confirmation was obtained for the suppressive function of proliferating Tregs from siplizumab cultures. Among mappable alloreactive CD4+ clones, an average Treg-derived fraction of about 70% was observed with siplizumab, compared with around 28% in control reactions. Unstimulated naive T cells appeared more diverse than memory T cells, and naive cells seemed to contribute substantially to the alloresponse. Siplizumab significantly reduced the cumulative frequency of alloreactive sequences traceable to unstimulated CD4+ memory T cells.

Sorted unstimulated T cells and proliferating T cells recovered from mixed lymphocyte reactions were subjected to TCRbeta CDR3 sequencing. Fresh whole blood from 9 to 11 HLA-typed healthy donors was used to isolate PBMCs. To note about this clone: Its cognate antigen has yet to be identified. Base-call qualities are not available, and no considerably larger clone is one nucleotide away.

Library method: the immunoSEQ multiplex PCR assay. Each sample had around 92,000 TCR templates assayed by the deep sequencing platform. Genomic DNA extracted from sorted T cells was used for TCRbeta CDR3 sequencing. In the authors' own workflow: The R programming language was used for the clonal analysis of the TCRbeta CDR3 data. Alloreactive CD4+ and CD8+ clones were identified by comparing unstimulated samples to CFSE-low samples taken after the reaction. Regulatory or non-regulatory origin of alloreactive CD4+ clones was assigned by matching sequences to the sorted unstimulated Treg and non-Treg repertoires. The immuneACCESS repertoire file appears here via TCRdb, limited to in-frame rearrangements. These files lack a portion of the clones; in checked studies, under half of the deficit traces to unresolved V genes, and the cause of the others is not known. The V and J calls and clone size come from that table; D and trimming were worked out from the DNA. The sample profile shows 90,000 to 120,000 clones; approximately 92% of them were found once. Roughly 2.7% of the sample comes from the top ten.

Sequenced input: CD4+ T cells sorted from blood. The clonotype was recovered from a human donor in good health. Some clones in this sample may be carry-over from other donors' samples.

This receptor has the CDR3 CASSLGLERQETQYF. At the DNA level, the sequence is TGTGCCAGCAGCTTGGGGCTAGAGAGACAAGAGACCCAGTACTTC. The chain links TRBV7-9 with TRBJ2-5; TRBD1 might be the D gene, on 5 matching bases. The CDR3 holds 15 amino acids from the cysteine to the phenylalanine. Only the CDR3 DNA stays, 45 bases, in frame from base 1. CDR1 is given as SEHNR and CDR2 as FQNEAQ, both from the germline V gene (reference sequence). V is shortened by 3 bases, J by 2 bases, and the region joining them spans 13 bases. Beyond the CDR3, the reference TRBV7-9 and TRBJ2-5 genes provide the residues; the full variable domain reads: DTGVSQNPRHKITKRGQNVTFRCDPISEHNRLYWYRQTLGQGPEFLTYFQNEAQLEKSRLLSDRFSAERPKGSFSTLEIQRTEQGDSAMYLCASSLGLERQETQYFGPGTRLLVL.